The 5 T cell receptor beta chains reported below all come from one sample, sequenced in a study of neurological immune-mediated disorders. TCRdb recomputed calls from the 5' RACE reads with MiXCR, one row per CDR3 protein. This table has 32,000 or so distinct CDR3 sequences, over 10% appearing once. Sample: PBMCs. The origin of the receptors is a woman in her fifties or sixties in good health.

This clonotype appeared many times. This chain links TRBV20-1 with TRBJ1-1; TRBD1 matches at 7 bases. The germline V gene encodes CDR1 DFQATT and CDR2 SNEGSKA (reference sequence). The CDR3 extends over 12 amino acids. V was pared by 8 bases and J by 7 bases, with 10 bases of the junction left unmatched. This CDR3 reads CSLGQARDEAFF. The CDR3 DNA is TGCAGTCTAGGACAGGCTCGAGATGAAGCTTTCTTT.

This clonotype has a count of ten or more. This chain joins TRBV12-3 or TRBV12-4 and TRBJ1-1; D is uncertain. The V end was cut by 6 bases, the J end by 6 bases, with 8 bases between. The CDR3 is 11 residues long. In DNA form, the CDR3 reads TGTGCCAGCAGCTCGAAGCCTGAAGCTTTCTTT. Amino acid sequence: CASSSKPEAFF.

The V and J genes are TRBV6-5 and TRBJ2-7, with D possibly matching TRBD2 (6 bases). Trimming took 0 bases from V and 10 from J, leaving 16 bases between them. CDR1 and CDR2 (germline): MNHEY, SVGAGI. The CDR3 contains 14 residues. The CDR3 region has the DNA TGTGCCAGCAGTTACTCGAGCGGGTTTAGGGAACAGTACTTC. It codes for CASSYSSGFREQYF.

Many counts were recorded for this clonotype. The chain is built from TRBV28 and TRBJ2-4; 7 bases align to TRBD2. J was trimmed by 6 bases and V by 4 bases; bases with no gene match: 6. Per germline, CDR1 MDHEN and CDR2 SYDVKM. The CDR3 sequence is 14 residues long. CDR3 sequence reads: CASSSPTGGNIQYF. CDR3 bases: TGTGCCAGCAGTTCACCGACGGGGGGAAACATTCAGTACTTC.

This clonotype is labeled as medium-sized. The chain is built from TRBV10-3 and TRBJ1-5, with D possibly being TRBD1 (6 bases). Germline lookup yields CDR1 ENHRY and CDR2 SYGVKD. Trimming cost V 7 bases and J 0 bases, with 13 bases left between them. The CDR3 is 15 amino acids. This chain's CDR3 is CAIKKEGDSNQPQHF. The CDR3 coding sequence is TGTGCCATCAAGAAGGAGGGGGATAGCAATCAGCCCCAGCATTTT.